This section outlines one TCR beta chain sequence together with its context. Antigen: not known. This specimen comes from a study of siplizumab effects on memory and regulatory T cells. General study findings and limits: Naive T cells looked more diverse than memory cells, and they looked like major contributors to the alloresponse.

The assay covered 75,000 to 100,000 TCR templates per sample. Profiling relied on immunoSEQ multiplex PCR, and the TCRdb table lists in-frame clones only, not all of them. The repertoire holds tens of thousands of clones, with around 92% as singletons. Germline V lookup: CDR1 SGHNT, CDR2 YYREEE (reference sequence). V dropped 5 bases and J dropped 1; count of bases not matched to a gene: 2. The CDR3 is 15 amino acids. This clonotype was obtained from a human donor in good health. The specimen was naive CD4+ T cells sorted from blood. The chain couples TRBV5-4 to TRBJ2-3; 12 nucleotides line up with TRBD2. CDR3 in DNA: TGTGCCAGCAGATGGACTAGCGGGGGCACAGATACGCAGTATTTT. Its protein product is CASRWTSGGTDTQYF.